This T cell receptor (beta chain) was captured in a study of beta chain features in type 1 diabetes. This clone was found a few times. As every portion of the isolated RNA was reverse transcribed, the sequencing read expressed TCRB transcripts. The protocol was immunoSEQ multiplex PCR, while the TCRdb copy is restricted to in-frame clones and leaves out a portion. This sample yields roughly 400,000 clones, of which around 15% are seen a single time; approximately 0.02% belongs to the top ten. Trimming at V came to 2 bases and at J to 7 bases, leaving 4 bases not matched to a gene. From germline, CDR1 is KGHSH and CDR2 LQKENI. This CDR3 is 13 amino acids long.

Specimen: naive CD4+ T cells from blood. The sequence was collected from a woman aged 18-35 years in good health. The chain combines TRBV18 with TRBJ1-1, with 7 bases that match TRBD1. The CDR3 sequence: CASSPDRDFEAFF. The CDR3 bases are TGTGCCAGCTCACCAGACAGGGATTTTGAAGCTTTCTTT.